The TCR beta chain described here comes from a study of T cell responses to AZD1222 COVID-19 vaccine. The study's findings and limits: Across the whole spike, CD4 TCRs peaked at regions 160-218 and 743-854. No day 14 peak samples; only post-peak repertoires were characterized. Seropositivity was recorded at baseline in only six AZD1222 recipients.

Pooling covered second doses at about 4 or about 12 weeks. Germline V lookup: CDR1 SNHLY, CDR2 FYNNEI. Trimming left V 7 bases short and J 3 bases short, with 14 bases between. The CDR3 totals 14 residues. Method: immunoSEQ multiplex PCR; TCRdb's copy keeps in-frame clones and lacks some. This sample carries 170,000 or so clones, approximately 86% of them seen once, and the ten largest clones take 11%. With respect to this clone: What it recognizes is unknown.

The rearrangement joins TRBV2 to TRBJ2-3, with a possible D match to TRBD1 (6 bases). The sequence was obtained from an adult who received the AZD1222 COVID-19 vaccine. The starting material was peripheral blood, obtained 28 days after the second AZD1222 dose. In DNA form, the CDR3 reads TGTGCCAGCAAGGCGATCAGGGGTACAGATACGCAGTATTTT. Protein sequence: CASKAIRGTDTQYF.